This T cell receptor beta chain was retrieved from a study of CD8+ T cells in alopecia areata. Study findings and constraints: Only one nonresponder was present, which leaves the link between baseline CD8+ expansion and response uncertain. Unlike in mice, where it was clearer, TCR sharing across patients was less clear, possibly HLA-related.

Treatment indicated: oral pan-JAK inhibitor, 5-10 mg twice daily. In the case of this clone: Its matching antigen is unknown.

RNA extraction was followed by reverse transcription into cDNA, which acted as the sequencing template. Clones were read by immunoSEQ multiplex PCR, and TCRdb kept only the in-frame ones, dropping some. The data hold about 150,000 clones, with around 50% observed a single time. Germline-derived CDR1 and CDR2 are GTSNPN and SVGIG (reference sequence). Trimming cost V 1 base and J 5 bases; bases outside gene matches: 1. The CDR3 extends over 13 amino acids. The V and J genes are TRBV30 and TRBJ1-2; 10 nucleotides align to TRBD1. This TCR came from a human donor with alopecia areata. Sequencing used CD8+ T cells sorted from blood, obtained at week 4, from a patient treated with tofacitinib. CDR3 residues: CAWSEGQGYGYTF. DNA for the CDR3: TGTGCCTGGAGTGAGGGACAGGGGTATGGCTACACCTTC.